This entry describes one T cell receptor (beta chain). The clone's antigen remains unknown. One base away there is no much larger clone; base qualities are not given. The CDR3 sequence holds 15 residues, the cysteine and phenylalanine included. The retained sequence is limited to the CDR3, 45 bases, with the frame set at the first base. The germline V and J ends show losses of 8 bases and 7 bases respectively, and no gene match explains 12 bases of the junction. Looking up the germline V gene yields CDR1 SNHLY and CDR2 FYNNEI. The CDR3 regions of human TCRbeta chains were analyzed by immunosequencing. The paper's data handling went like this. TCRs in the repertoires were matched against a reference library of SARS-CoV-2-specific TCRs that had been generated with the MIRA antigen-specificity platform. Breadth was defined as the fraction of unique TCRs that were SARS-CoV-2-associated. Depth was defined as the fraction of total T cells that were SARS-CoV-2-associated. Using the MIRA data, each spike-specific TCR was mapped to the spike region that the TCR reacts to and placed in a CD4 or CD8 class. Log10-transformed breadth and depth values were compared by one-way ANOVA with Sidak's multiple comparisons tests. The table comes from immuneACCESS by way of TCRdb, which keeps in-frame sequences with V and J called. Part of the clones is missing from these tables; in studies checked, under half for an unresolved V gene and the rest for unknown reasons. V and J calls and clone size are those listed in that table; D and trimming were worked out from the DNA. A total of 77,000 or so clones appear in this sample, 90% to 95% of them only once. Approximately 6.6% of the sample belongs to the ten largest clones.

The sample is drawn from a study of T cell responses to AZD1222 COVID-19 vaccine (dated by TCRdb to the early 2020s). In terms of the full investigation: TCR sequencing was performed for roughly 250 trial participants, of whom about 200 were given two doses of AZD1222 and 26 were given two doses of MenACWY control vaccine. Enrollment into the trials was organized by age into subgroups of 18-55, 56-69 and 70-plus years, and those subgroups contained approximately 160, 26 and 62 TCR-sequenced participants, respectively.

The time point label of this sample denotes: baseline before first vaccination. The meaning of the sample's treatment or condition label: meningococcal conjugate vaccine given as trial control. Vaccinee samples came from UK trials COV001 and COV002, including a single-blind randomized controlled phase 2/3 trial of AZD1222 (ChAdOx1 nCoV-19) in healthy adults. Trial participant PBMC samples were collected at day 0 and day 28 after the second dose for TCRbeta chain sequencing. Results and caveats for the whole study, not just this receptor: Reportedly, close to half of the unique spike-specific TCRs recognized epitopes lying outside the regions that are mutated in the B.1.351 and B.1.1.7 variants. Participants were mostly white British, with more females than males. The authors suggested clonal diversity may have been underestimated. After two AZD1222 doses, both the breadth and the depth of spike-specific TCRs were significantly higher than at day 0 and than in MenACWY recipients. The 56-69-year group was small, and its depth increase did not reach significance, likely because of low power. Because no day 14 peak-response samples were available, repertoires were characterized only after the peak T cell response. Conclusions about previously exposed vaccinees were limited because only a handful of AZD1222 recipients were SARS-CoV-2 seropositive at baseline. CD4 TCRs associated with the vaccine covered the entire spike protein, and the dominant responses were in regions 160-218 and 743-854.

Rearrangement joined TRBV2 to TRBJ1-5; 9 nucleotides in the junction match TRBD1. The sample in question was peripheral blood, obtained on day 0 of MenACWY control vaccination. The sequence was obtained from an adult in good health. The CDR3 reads CASRGGTGSAQPQHF. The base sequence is TGTGCCAGCCGGGGAGGGACAGGGTCTGCGCAGCCCCAGCATTTT.